This T cell receptor (beta chain) was documented in a study of shared clonotypes between healthy human individuals. This clone was observed a handful of times. With 1 base removed from V and 10 bases from J, the gap between germline ends came to 17 bases. This CDR3 is built from 16 residues. Germline CDR1 is SNHLY and CDR2 is FYNNEI. It was across several immunoSEQ plates that each subset's genomic DNA was evenly split. The assay was immunoSEQ multiplex PCR, and TCRdb's table has in-frame clones only and misses some. The table lists over 100,000 clones, about 70% of them singletons, with roughly 24% in the top ten.

Sequencing used memory CD8+ T cells sorted from blood. Subset noted: CD45RO+ cells pooled with CCR7-negative TemRA cells. V and J are TRBV2 and TRBJ2-6; maybe TRBD2 (6 bases). This clonotype was sampled from a woman aged 30 to 39 in good health. Written as DNA, the CDR3 is TGTGCCAGCAGTGAAGGGGTGGCGGGGACCAAAAACGTCCTGACTTTC. This encodes CASSEGVAGTKNVLTF.